The T cell receptor beta chain under discussion was sequenced for a study of Graves' ophthalmopathy and Graves' hyperthyroidism. Other autoimmune disease, uncontrolled infection, pregnancy and lactation led to exclusion. Comments on this clonotype: The antigen remains unidentified.

Amplification of TCR beta CDR3 regions used RNA transcripts. HTBI-primed first-round RT-PCR preceded second-round multiplex PCR. TCRdb reprocessed the multiplex PCR reads via MiXCR and lists one record per CDR3 protein. The table lists over 12,000 distinct CDR3 sequences, roughly 50% of them singletons. Trimming cost V 3 bases and J 2 bases, with 10 bases left between them. Per germline, CDR1 DFQATT and CDR2 SNEGSKA (reference sequence). This CDR3 has 13 amino acids. Notes on the study in general: Most thyroid clonotypes with frequency above 0.001 were detected in blood too.

The TCR was taken from a woman aged 25 to 45 with Graves' ophthalmopathy. The V call is TRBV20-1, the J call TRBJ1-2, with D uncertain. Sequencing was performed on peripheral blood. The CDR3 is CSASRHGNYGYTF. As DNA, the CDR3 is TGCAGTGCTAGCCGCCACGGAAACTATGGCTACACCTTC.